These T cell receptor beta chains were read from a single sample in a study of CD8 T cells in ankylosing spondylitis. TCRdb processed the 5' RACE reads anew with MiXCR; each CDR3 protein has one entry. The sample contains some 270,000 distinct CDR3 sequences, roughly 32% of which appear only once. Sequences were obtained from blood, either unsorted or a sorted T cell fraction (not recorded which). Every receptor here comes from a male donor with ankylosing spondylitis or in good health (not recorded which). Each CDR3 is given with its conserved first and last residue. A D gene is named only where the DNA matches it firmly. Rows may omit the clone size; those that give it use once, few, many or a size class.

size,D,V,J,CDR3,DNA
.,.,TRBV5-6,TRBJ1-5,CASRSRRGNQPQHF,TGTGCCAGCAGATCGAGAAGGGGAAATCAGCCCCAGCATTTT
few,TRBD2,TRBV20-1,TRBJ2-1,CSALLTSGGAYEQFF,TGCAGTGCTCTACTCACTAGCGGGGGGGCCTATGAGCAGTTCTTC
few,.,TRBV29-1,TRBJ2-3,CSDPGLLTDTQYF,TGCAGCGATCCGGGCCTTCTCACAGATACGCAGTATTTT
few,.,TRBV24-1,TRBJ2-1,CATRERGASYNEQFF,TGTGCCACCAGAGAACGGGGAGCTTCCTACAATGAGCAGTTCTTC
many,TRBD1,TRBV15,TRBJ2-3,CATQSRGQGVDTQYF,TGTGCCACCCAGTCGCGGGGACAGGGGGTGGATACGCAGTATTTT
few,.,TRBV20-1,TRBJ2-7,CSAGPRDILGNEQYF,TGCAGTGCTGGACCTCGGGACATCCTCGGCAACGAGCAGTACTTC
.,TRBD2,TRBV28,TRBJ2-7,CASSFAGGRYEQYF,TGTGCCAGCAGTTTTGCGGGGGGGCGCTACGAGCAGTACTTC
.,.,TRBV15,TRBJ1-5,CATSSGEVNQPQHF,TGTGCCACCAGCAGTGGGGAGGTGAATCAGCCCCAGCATTTT
few,.,TRBV29-1,TRBJ2-3,CSVDEGTDTQYF,TGCAGCGTTGATGAGGGGACAGATACGCAGTATTTT
.,.,TRBV6-5,TRBJ1-1,CASSYSWGAVGNTEAFF,TGTGCCAGCAGTTACTCCTGGGGGGCTGTGGGGAACACTGAAGCTTTCTTT
few,.,TRBV5-6,TRBJ2-1,CASSLRQVTYNEQFF,TGTGCCAGCAGCTTGAGACAGGTAACCTACAATGAGCAGTTCTTC
few,.,TRBV10-3,TRBJ1-1,CAISESRGTEAFF,TGTGCCATCAGTGAGTCTAGGGGGACTGAAGCTTTCTTT
.,TRBD1,TRBV5-1,TRBJ2-7,CASSIRYRDRSYEQYF,TGCGCCAGCAGCATAAGGTACCGGGACAGGAGCTACGAGCAGTACTTC
.,.,TRBV21-1,TRBJ2-5,CASSKWGLAEWETQYF,TGTGCCAGCAGCAAATGGGGACTAGCGGAGTGGGAGACCCAGTACTTC
once,.,TRBV28,TRBJ2-4,CASSFRYRVAKNIQYF,TGTGCCAGCAGTTTTAGGTACAGGGTGGCCAAAAACATTCAGTACTTC
.,TRBD2,TRBV5-1,TRBJ2-1,CASSWGLAVYNEQFF,TGCGCCAGCAGCTGGGGACTAGCGGTCTACAATGAGCAGTTCTTC
.,.,TRBV20-1,TRBJ1-4,CSVRDQDRGISNEKLFF,TGCAGTGTTAGAGATCAGGATCGGGGTATCTCTAATGAAAAACTGTTTTTT
.,TRBD1,TRBV12-3/TRBV12-4,TRBJ1-2,CASSGQGVVDGYTF,TGTGCCAGCAGTGGACAGGGAGTGGTGGATGGCTACACCTTC
.,.,TRBV11-2,TRBJ2-5,CASSLEGRVVKWETQYF,TGTGCCAGCAGCTTAGAGGGCAGGGTCGTTAAGTGGGAGACCCAGTACTTC
.,.,TRBV30,TRBJ2-7,CAWRERTATYEQYF,TGTGCCTGGAGGGAGCGGACTGCCACCTACGAGCAGTACTTC
few,TRBD1,TRBV4-1,TRBJ2-2,CASSQSLGGAAGELFF,TGCGCCAGCAGCCAGTCCCTAGGGGGCGCAGCCGGGGAGCTGTTTTTT
few,TRBD2,TRBV20-1,TRBJ2-1,CSASVELAGGFRYEQFF,TGCAGTGCTAGTGTAGAACTAGCGGGGGGTTTCAGGTATGAGCAGTTCTTC
.,TRBD2,TRBV20-1,TRBJ2-1,CSASDSGGRGEQFF,TGCAGTGCTAGTGACAGCGGGGGGCGGGGTGAGCAGTTCTTC
.,.,TRBV12-3/TRBV12-4,TRBJ2-5,CASSRTLRGETQYF,TGTGCCAGCAGCCGGACGTTAAGGGGTGAGACCCAGTACTTC
.,TRBD1,TRBV6-5,TRBJ2-7,CASSYKYRDRGPGEQYF,TGTGCCAGCAGTTACAAATACCGGGACAGGGGGCCGGGCGAGCAGTACTTC
few,TRBD2,TRBV6-1,TRBJ2-1,CASSSGGLDEQFF,TGTGCCAGCAGTAGCGGGGGGCTCGATGAGCAGTTCTTC
.,.,TRBV20-1,TRBJ1-1,CSARDGVGTEAFF,TGCAGTGCTAGAGATGGGGTTGGCACTGAAGCTTTCTTT
few,TRBD1,TRBV3-1,TRBJ2-3,CASSHGDREIDTQYF,TGTGCCAGCAGCCACGGGGACAGGGAGATAGATACGCAGTATTTT
many,.,TRBV5-1,TRBJ1-1,CASSLGAGNTEAFF,TGCGCCAGCAGCTTGGGGGCAGGGAACACTGAAGCTTTCTTT
.,.,TRBV28,TRBJ2-7,CASSTARPTYEQYF,TGTGCCAGCAGTACTGCCCGGCCCACCTACGAGCAGTACTTC
many,.,TRBV9,TRBJ2-7,CASSVGQNSYEQYF,TGTGCCAGCAGCGTAGGTCAAAACTCCTACGAGCAGTACTTC
.,.,TRBV12-3/TRBV12-4,TRBJ1-5,CAIGWGNQPQHF,TGTGCCATAGGGTGGGGCAATCAGCCCCAGCATTTT
.,.,TRBV6-1,TRBJ2-7,CASSRASSDYEQYF,TGTGCCAGCTCCCGGGCAAGCTCAGACTACGAGCAGTACTTC
few,TRBD1,TRBV20-1,TRBJ2-7,CSASRILSGGYEQYF,TGCAGTGCCAGCAGGATTCTTTCAGGGGGTTACGAGCAGTACTTC
.,.,TRBV7-9,TRBJ1-6,CASSLIQQNSPLHF,TGTGCCAGCAGCTTAATTCAACAGAATTCACCCCTCCACTTT
once,.,TRBV29-1,TRBJ1-1,CSVEGGTISNTEAFF,TGCAGCGTTGAAGGGGGGACGATATCGAACACTGAAGCTTTCTTT
.,TRBD1,TRBV20-1,TRBJ1-5,CGAMGTDNQPQHF,TGCGGTGCTATGGGGACAGATAATCAGCCCCAGCATTTT
few,.,TRBV29-1,TRBJ2-7,CSVIIGDGYEQYF,TGCAGCGTGATAATAGGGGACGGCTACGAGCAGTACTTC
.,.,TRBV29-1,TRBJ1-2,CSAGGSKRDTYGYTF,TGCAGCGCCGGGGGATCTAAGCGGGACACCTATGGCTACACCTTC